A single sample gave rise to the 22 T cell receptor beta chains below, sequenced in a study of T-cell reconstitution after alpha-beta-depleted transplantation in children. Preparing the TCRbeta library involved the use of unique molecular identifiers. TCRdb fed the PCR reads into MiXCR, producing one record per CDR3 protein. The table records just over 950,000 distinct CDR3 sequences, roughly 29% of them present only once. Here the sequenced sample was PBMCs, mostly from graft donor cells, taken 360 days after TCRalphabeta/CD19-depleted stem cell transplant. These TCRs come from a boy younger than two who had a stem cell transplant for SCID, so the T cells may come from the graft donor.

This clonotype was seen more than once but under ten times. The genes are TRBV6-2 or TRBV6-3 and TRBJ1-1; a possible D gene is TRBD1 (6 bases). Per germline, CDR1 MNHEY and CDR2 SVGEGT. The CDR3 extends over 15 amino acids. Trimming left V 1 base short and J 1 base short, with 10 bases between. For the CDR3, the DNA is TGTGCCAGCAGTTACTATCGGGGGGCGAACACTGAAGCTTTCTTT. This sequence encodes CASSYYRGANTEAFF.

This clonotype has more than one count but fewer than ten. The CDR3 bases are TGTGCCATCAGTCCAGGGGGGGACTATGGCTACACCTTC. It is translated as CAISPGGDYGYTF. The rearrangement links TRBV10-3 to TRBJ1-2; 7 positions match TRBD1. Germline V lookup: CDR1 ENHRY, CDR2 SYGVKD. The CDR3 totals 13 residues. V was clipped by 5 bases and J by 3 bases; unmatched bases: 3.

A few counts support this clonotype. The chain recombines TRBV11-2 with TRBJ2-1; D remains ambiguous. CDR3 length equals 12 residues. Germline CDR1 and CDR2: SGHAT and FQNNGV. Between the trimmed V and J ends, which lost 4 bases and 6 bases, there was a span of 7 bases. CDR3 region: CASSSYSNEQFF. The CDR3 nucleotides are TGTGCCAGCAGCTCCTATTCCAATGAGCAGTTCTTC.

The J gene is TRBJ2-3, the V gene TRBV20-1; 9 nucleotides align to TRBD2. Germline V gene sequence: CDR1 DFQATT, CDR2 SNEGSKA (reference sequence). CDR3 length equals 15 residues. J lost 3 bases, V lost 0 bases, and 4 bases had no gene match. The CDR3 spells CSARDSGLATDTQYF. The CDR3, as DNA: TGCAGTGCTAGAGATTCGGGACTAGCAACAGATACGCAGTATTTT.

This clonotype has only one observation. V usage is TRBV14 and J usage is TRBJ1-1; D possibly corresponds to TRBD1 (5 bases). V lost 4 bases, J lost 5 bases, and 14 bases lay in between. CDR1 and CDR2 from the germline V gene are SGHDN and FVKESK. The CDR3 contains 14 residues. CDR3 loop: CASSRQLGGTEAFF. The CDR3 coding sequence is TGTGCCAGCAGCCGCCAGCTTGGGGGGACTGAAGCTTTCTTT.

The table lists this clonotype with many counts. This chain uses TRBV6-2 or TRBV6-3 with TRBJ1-2, with 7 bases that match TRBD1. The junction had 2 bases not matched to a gene; V was cut back by 0 bases and J by 7 bases. In germline, CDR1 is MNHEY, CDR2 SVGEGT. The CDR3 is made up of 13 amino acids. CDR3 loop: CASSYSRGTGYTF. In nucleotides, the CDR3 is TGTGCCAGCAGTTACTCCAGGGGGACTGGCTACACCTTC.

The V call is TRBV12-3 or TRBV12-4, the J call TRBJ1-2, with D unresolved. CDR3 length equals 13 residues. Deletions cut 5 bases from V and 3 bases from J, with 10 bases between. The CDR3 nucleotides are TGTGCCAGCAGTATTACAGTGGACTATGGCTACACCTTC. Protein: CASSITVDYGYTF.

This chain joins TRBV5-1 and TRBJ1-3; 7 bases are a match to TRBD1. CDR1 and CDR2 from the germline V gene are SGHRS and YFSETQ. Unmatched junction bases numbered 8, after V lost 1 base and J lost 4 bases. The CDR3 has 16 amino acids. The chain's CDR3 is CASSLSPTGEGNTIYF. The CDR3 DNA is TGCGCCAGCAGCTTGTCGCCCACAGGGGAAGGAAACACCATATATTTT.

This clonotype has a handful of counts. The V and J genes are TRBV12-3 or TRBV12-4 and TRBJ2-2; possibly TRBD1 or TRBD2 for D (5 bases each). There are 14 residues in the CDR3. The V gene lost 7 bases and the J gene lost 1 base, with 10 bases spanning the gap. The CDR3 region has the DNA TGTGCCAGCACCCGGGACGGGAACACCGGGGAGCTGTTTTTT. This codes for CASTRDGNTGELFF.

Ten or more counts support this clonotype. This chain joins TRBV12-3 or TRBV12-4 and TRBJ2-3; unclear D gene. Trimming pared 6 bases from V and 2 bases from J, leaving 12 bases between. The CDR3 contains 14 residues. The CDR3 region is CASSPGLLTDTQYF. In DNA, the CDR3 is TGTGCCAGCAGCCCGGGCCTTCTCACAGATACGCAGTATTTT.

This clonotype has a handful of counts. The chain recombines TRBV27 with TRBJ2-1; D is ambiguous. Per germline, CDR1 MNHEY and CDR2 SMNVEV (reference sequence). The CDR3 has 14 residues. V shed 2 bases and J shed 7 bases, with 12 bases lying between them. The DNA of the CDR3 is TGTGCCAGCAGTTTAGGGGTAGGATTGAATGAGCAGTTCTTC. Translation: CASSLGVGLNEQFF.

This CDR3 is CASSYIRDRGRNSPLHF. The CDR3 nucleotides read TGTGCCAGCAGTTATATCCGGGACAGGGGGCGGAATTCACCCCTCCACTTT. V gene TRBV6-5 combines with J gene TRBJ1-6; TRBD1 agrees at 12 bases. The ends lost 3 bases at V and 7 bases at J; junction bases unmatched: 7. This CDR3 contains 17 residues. Germline-derived CDR1 and CDR2 are MNHEY and SVGAGI.

Only a few counts were recorded for this clonotype. The rearrangement joins TRBV4-2 to TRBJ1-3; a possible D gene is TRBD1 (6 bases). This CDR3 has 13 residues. Germline V gene data show CDR1 as LGHNA and CDR2 as YNFKEQ. Trimming shortened V by 4 bases and J by 11 bases, and 15 bases separated the two germline ends. The CDR3 is CASSPNDRFAIYF. CDR3 nucleotides: TGTGCCAGCAGCCCAAACGACAGGTTCGCCATATATTTT.

This clonotype was counted only a few times. The V gene is TRBV5-1, the J gene TRBJ1-5, with 7 nucleotides matching TRBD1. J lost 3 bases, V lost 4 bases, and 7 bases had no gene match. Germline CDR1 is SGHRS and CDR2 is YFSETQ. This CDR3 has 15 residues. This CDR3 reads CASSAGTVPNQPQHF. The CDR3 nucleotides read TGCGCCAGCAGCGCCGGGACAGTTCCCAATCAGCCCCAGCATTTT.

This clonotype was counted only a few times. At one end the junction does not follow the germline gene, possibly because of a read error. V is TRBV12-3 or TRBV12-4 and J is TRBJ2-4, with D possibly matching TRBD2 (6 bases). CDR3 size: 12 residues. The CDR3 DNA sequence: TGTGCCAGCAGCCCCATGGGGGACTCGGAAACCTTC. As protein: CASSPMGDSETF.

This clonotype was counted only a few times. The J gene is TRBJ2-3, the V gene TRBV5-1; TRBD1 is a possible D gene (6 bases). Trimming removed 4 bases from V and 3 bases from J, with 15 bases in between. The germline gives CDR1 SGHRS, CDR2 YFSETQ. The CDR3 has 15 residues. CDR3 region: CASSRRFGQTDTQYF. The CDR3, as DNA: TGCGCCAGCAGCAGGAGATTCGGACAGACAGATACGCAGTATTTT.

V usage is TRBV20-1 and J usage is TRBJ2-1; 9 nucleotides match TRBD2. Unmatched junction bases numbered 8, after V lost 0 bases and J lost 8 bases. Germline V gene data show CDR1 as DFQATT and CDR2 as SNEGSKA (reference sequence). This CDR3 contains 15 residues. CDR3 nucleotide sequence: TGCAGTGCTAGAGATGGGGCGGGGGGGCCCGATGAGCAGTTCTTC. Translated, it gives CSARDGAGGPDEQFF.

This clonotype occurred many times. The chain couples TRBV20-1 to TRBJ2-4, with D perhaps TRBD1 (6 bases). The germline CDR1 and CDR2 sequences are DFQATT and SNEGSKA (reference sequence). Trimming shortened V by 5 bases and J by 2 bases, and 22 bases separated the two germline ends. There are 17 residues in the CDR3. CDR3 sequence (DNA): TGCAGTGCTCATCGACACCCTAGACAGGTTTCCAAAAACATTCAGTACTTC. It translates to CSAHRHPRQVSKNIQYF.

This clonotype was detected only a few times. The chain recombines TRBV4-2 with TRBJ2-1, with D perhaps TRBD1 (6 bases). Germline V lookup: CDR1 LGHNA, CDR2 YNFKEQ. CDR3 length: 15 amino acids. V lost 1 base and J 2 bases, leaving 9 bases between the germline ends. The CDR3 loop reads CASSQVSGAYNEQFF. CDR3 DNA sequence: TGTGCCAGCAGCCAAGTATCAGGGGCCTACAATGAGCAGTTCTTC.

This chain joins TRBV7-9 and TRBJ2-1, with TRBD2 matching 7 bases. V dropped 3 bases and J dropped 12; count of bases not matched to a gene: 5. CDR1 SEHNR and CDR2 FQNEAQ come from the germline V gene (reference sequence). The CDR3 contains 12 residues. This CDR3 reads CASSFAGEGQFF. The CDR3, as DNA: TGTGCCAGCAGCTTTGCGGGAGAGGGGCAGTTCTTC.

To note about this clonotype: A much more abundant neighbour one base away suggests this may be a read error. V is TRBV6-1 and J is TRBJ2-2; D unclear. The germline V and J ends were trimmed by 6 bases and 0 bases, with 5 bases remaining between them. Germline V gene lookup returns CDR1 MNHNS and CDR2 SASEGT. This CDR3 has 13 residues. The CDR3 coding sequence is TGTGCCAGCAGCGCCGCGAACACCGGGGAGCTGTTTTTT. Encoded protein: CASSAANTGELFF.

This clonotype was seen only a few times. The chain combines TRBV12-3 or TRBV12-4 with TRBJ2-2; tentatively, D is TRBD1 (5 bases). CDR3 length: 15 amino acids. V shed 2 bases and J shed 6 bases, with 13 bases lying between them. The CDR3 spells CASSLMPGLAGELFF. The CDR3 nucleotides are TGTGCCAGCAGTTTAATGCCAGGGTTGGCCGGGGAGCTGTTTTTT.